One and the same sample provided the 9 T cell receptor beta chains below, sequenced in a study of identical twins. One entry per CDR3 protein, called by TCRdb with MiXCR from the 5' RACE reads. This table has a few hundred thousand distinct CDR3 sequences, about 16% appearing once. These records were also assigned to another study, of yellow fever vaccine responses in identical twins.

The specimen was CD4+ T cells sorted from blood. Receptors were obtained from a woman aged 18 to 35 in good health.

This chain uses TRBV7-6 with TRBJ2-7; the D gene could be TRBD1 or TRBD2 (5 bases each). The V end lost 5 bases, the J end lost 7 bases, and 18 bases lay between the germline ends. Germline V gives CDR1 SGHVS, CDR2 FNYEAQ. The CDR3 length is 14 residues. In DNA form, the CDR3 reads TGTGCCAGCAGCAGCCGGGACGGATTTGGGGAGCAGTACTTC. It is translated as CASSSRDGFGEQYF.

CDR3 sequence: CASSSYSGYSNQPQHF. For the CDR3, the DNA is TGTGCCAGCAGCTCCTACAGCGGTTATAGCAATCAGCCCCAGCATTTT. The chain joins TRBV7-2 to TRBJ1-5; D ambiguous. Per the germline V gene, CDR1 is SGHTA and CDR2 is FQGNSA. Trimming stripped 4 bases from V and 0 bases from J, with 13 bases between. This CDR3 has 16 amino acids.

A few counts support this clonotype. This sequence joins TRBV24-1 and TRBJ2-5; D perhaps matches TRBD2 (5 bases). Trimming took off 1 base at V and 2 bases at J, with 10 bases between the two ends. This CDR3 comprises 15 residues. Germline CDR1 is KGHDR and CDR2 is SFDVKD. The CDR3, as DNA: TGTGCCACCAGTGATTTAGGACTTGCGCAAGAGACCCAGTACTTC. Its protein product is CATSDLGLAQETQYF.

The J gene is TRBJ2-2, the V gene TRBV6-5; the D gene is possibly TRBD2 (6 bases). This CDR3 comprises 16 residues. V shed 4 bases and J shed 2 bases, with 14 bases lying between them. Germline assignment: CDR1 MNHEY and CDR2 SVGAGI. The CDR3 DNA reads TGTGCCAGCAGTTCGCCATGGGCGGGAAACACCGGGGAGCTGTTTTTT. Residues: CASSSPWAGNTGELFF.

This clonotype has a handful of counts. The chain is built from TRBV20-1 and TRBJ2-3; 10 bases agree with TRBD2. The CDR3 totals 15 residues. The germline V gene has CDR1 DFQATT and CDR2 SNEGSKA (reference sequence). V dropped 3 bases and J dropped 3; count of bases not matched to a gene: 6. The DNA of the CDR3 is TGCAGTGCTAGGGCGGTAGCGGGGGGAACAGATACGCAGTATTTT. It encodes CSARAVAGGTDTQYF.

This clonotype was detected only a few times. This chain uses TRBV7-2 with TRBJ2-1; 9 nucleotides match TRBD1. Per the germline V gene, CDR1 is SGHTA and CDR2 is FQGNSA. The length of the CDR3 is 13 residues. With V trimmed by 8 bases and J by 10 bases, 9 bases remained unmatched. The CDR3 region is CASRLTGGREQFF. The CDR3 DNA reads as TGTGCCAGCCGACTCACAGGGGGCCGGGAGCAGTTCTTC. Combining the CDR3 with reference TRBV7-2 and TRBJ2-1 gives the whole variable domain GAGVSQSPSNKVTEKGKDVELRCDPISGHTALYWYRQSLGQGLEFLIYFQGNSAPDKSGLPSDRFSAERTGGSVSTLTIQRTQQEDSAVYLCASRLTGGREQFFGPGTRLTVL.

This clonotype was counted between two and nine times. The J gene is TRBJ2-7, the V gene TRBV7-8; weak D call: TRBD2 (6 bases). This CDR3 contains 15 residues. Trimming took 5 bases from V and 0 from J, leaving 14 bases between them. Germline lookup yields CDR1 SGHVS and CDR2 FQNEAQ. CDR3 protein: CASSKGTGGSYEQYV. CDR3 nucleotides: TGTGCCAGCAGCAAAGGGACTGGAGGCTCCTACGAGCAGTACGTC.

CDR3 sequence reads: CASSPISGSGETQYF. CDR3 sequence (DNA): TGTGCCAGCAGCCCCATCAGCGGGAGTGGTGAGACCCAGTACTTC. This rearrangement joins TRBV9 to TRBJ2-5, with 8 positions matching TRBD2. The CDR3 has 15 amino acids. The V gene end was trimmed by 4 bases and the J gene end by 5 bases; junction bases not matched to a gene: 10. CDR1 SGDLS and CDR2 YYNGEE come from the germline V gene.

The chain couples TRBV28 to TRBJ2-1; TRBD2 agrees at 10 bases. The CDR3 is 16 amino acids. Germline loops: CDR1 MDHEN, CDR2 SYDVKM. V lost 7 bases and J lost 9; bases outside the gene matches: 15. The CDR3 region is CASKETGLAGAGEQFF. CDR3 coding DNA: TGTGCCAGCAAGGAGACCGGGCTAGCGGGAGCGGGTGAGCAGTTCTTC.